This paragraph covers one T cell receptor beta chain sequence. At least ten counts were recorded for this clonotype. No cognate antigen has been identified for it. No per-base quality is available; no much larger clone lies one base away. Instrument used: Illumina HiSeq 2500. Quantitative 5'-RACE with molecular barcodes was used to prepare TCR beta libraries. Per the authors' processing: A new computational method based on a probabilistic model of VDJ rearrangement was used to identify disease-linked TCR variants. TCRdb applied fastp at Q25 and MiXCR to the public reads, then kept only in-frame beta chains. Rows with one shared CDR3 protein collapse into an entry with the most common genes and DNA. The V and J calls shown here were made by TCRdb, not taken from the authors' results. This sample holds around 120,000 distinct CDR3 sequences; around 9% were observed only once. About 3.3% of the sample comes from the top ten.

This entry belongs to a study of CD8 T cells in ankylosing spondylitis (TCRdb year 2017). At the level of the whole study: T cell receptor beta repertoires were profiled in healthy donors and ankylosing spondylitis patients so that disease-linked TCR variants could be found. The full study cohort was made up of about 24 ankylosing spondylitis patients and 108 healthy donors. Peripheral blood was sampled, and synovial fluid was additionally collected from ankylosing spondylitis patients. Summary of the overall study and its limitations: Some of the motif variants had been reported before in the synovial fluid and blood of reactive arthritis patients, a finding that suggests common disease-initiation mechanisms. The disease-linked clones were reported to be significantly enriched in matched synovial fluid samples from ankylosing spondylitis patients. A TCR beta motif made up of about eight highly homologous amino acid variants appeared to be characteristic of blood from ankylosing spondylitis patients. A CD8+ phenotype was shown by the disease-linked clones, which were found at relatively low frequencies in peripheral blood.

From its cysteine to its phenylalanine, the CDR3 spans 15 amino acids. Of all the DNA, just the CDR3 is kept, 45 bases in frame from base 1. Unmatched junction bases come to 0, with V trimmed by 0 bases and J by 0 bases. CDR1 and CDR2 are drawn from the germline V gene: SGHRS, YFSETQ. The sequence joins TRBV5-1 to TRBJ2-1; TRBD2 aligns with 7 central bases. The sequence was collected from a male donor with ankylosing spondylitis or in good health (not recorded which). Sample: blood, either unsorted or a sorted T cell fraction (not recorded which). At the DNA level, the sequence is TGCGCCAGCAGCTTGGCTAGCGGCTCCTACAATGAGCAGTTCTTC. This gives the protein CASSLASGSYNEQFF.